Following are 8 T cell receptor beta chains from one sample sequenced in a study of cytomegalovirus exposure and HLA in healthy donors. Vbeta (60) and Jbeta (13) primers were used in the PCR. Using immunoSEQ multiplex PCR, the repertoire was profiled, and TCRdb retains in-frame clones only, with some absent. This sample has about 130,000 clones; approximately 80% occur once, and the top ten carry about 11%. Sequenced: PBMCs. These receptors came from a male donor in good health and CMV-seropositive.

This clone was observed a few times. V and J are TRBV4-3 and TRBJ2-5; D unclear. The V and J ends lost 1 base and 3 bases respectively, with 6 bases between them. The CDR3 length is 13 residues. CDR1 and CDR2 (germline): LGHNA, YSLEER. The DNA of the CDR3 is TGCGCCAGCAGCCAAGTTTTAGAAGAGACCCAGTACTTC. Translation gives CASSQVLEETQYF.

The rearrangement uses TRBV9 and TRBJ2-1; TRBD2 matches at 8 bases. V shed 3 bases, J shed 2 bases, and the junction held 4 bases outside the gene matches. Germline lookup yields CDR1 SGDLS and CDR2 YYNGEE. The CDR3 consists of 15 residues. This chain's CDR3 is CASSDGTRAYNEQFF. The CDR3 DNA reads TGTGCCAGCAGCGACGGGACTAGAGCCTACAATGAGCAGTTCTTC.

This clone was observed a single time. The chain combines TRBV6-6 with TRBJ1-2, with 7 bases lining up with TRBD1. J was trimmed by 4 bases and V by 7 bases; bases with no gene match: 9. The CDR3 has 14 residues. Germline lookup yields CDR1 MNHNY and CDR2 SVGAGI (reference sequence). CDR3: CASNRDSLPYGYTF. For the CDR3, the DNA is TGTGCCAGCAACAGGGACAGCCTGCCCTATGGCTACACCTTC.

J is TRBJ1-3 and V is TRBV9, with a tentative D call TRBD1 (6 bases). The CDR3 extends over 16 amino acids. V gave up 2 bases and J gave up 2 bases, with 14 bases separating them. Germline CDR1 is SGDLS and CDR2 is YYNGEE. CDR3 region: CASSVNRELAGNTIYF. CDR3 DNA: TGTGCCAGCAGCGTTAACAGGGAGCTTGCTGGAAACACCATATATTTT.

The V and J genes are TRBV29-1 and TRBJ1-4; TRBD1 might be the D (5 bases). V was shortened by 2 bases and J by 7 bases, with 17 bases between the two germline ends. The CDR3 runs to 15 residues. Germline V gene sequence: CDR1 SQVTM, CDR2 ANQGSEA. The CDR3 protein is CSVEPMGGGGEKLFF. As DNA, the CDR3 is TGCAGCGTTGAACCGATGGGAGGTGGGGGTGAAAAACTGTTTTTT. Complete variable domain (other parts from reference TRBV29-1 and TRBJ1-4): SAVISQKPSRDICQRGTSLTIQCQVDSQVTMMFWYRQQPGQSLTLIATANQGSEATYESGFVIDKFPISRPNLTFSTLTVSNMSPEDSSIYLCSVEPMGGGGEKLFFGSGTQLSVL.

This rearrangement joins TRBV29-1 to TRBJ2-3; a weak D match, TRBD1 (6 bases). The CDR3 has 14 residues. CDR1 and CDR2 (germline): SQVTM, ANQGSEA. Deletions cut 4 bases from V and 1 base from J, with 12 bases between. The CDR3 DNA reads TGCAGCGTTGCGAGGACAGACCGCACAGATACGCAGTATTTT. Amino acids: CSVARTDRTDTQYF.

V usage is TRBV7-9 and J usage is TRBJ1-1; TRBD1 aligns across 7 bases. Germline V CDR1 and CDR2: SEHNR, FQNEAQ (reference sequence). V shed 0 bases and J 4 bases; nucleotides not matched to a gene: 8. This CDR3 region has 16 residues. The CDR3 bases are TGTGCCAGCAGCTTAGCGAAGGAGGGGGCGATCACTGAAGCTTTCTTT. It translates to CASSLAKEGAITEAFF. Combining the CDR3 with reference TRBV7-9 and TRBJ1-1 gives the whole variable domain DTGVSQNPRHKITKRGQNVTFRCDPISEHNRLYWYRQTLGQGPEFLTYFQNEAQLEKSRLLSDRFSAERPKGSFSTLEIQRTEQGDSAMYLCASSLAKEGAITEAFFGQGTRLTVV.

This chain links TRBV6-9 with TRBJ2-4; 7 bases fit TRBD1. The CDR3 extends over 16 amino acids. In germline, CDR1 is MNHGY, CDR2 SVAAGI. V gave up 2 bases and J gave up 4 bases; unmatched junction bases: 8. CDR3: CASSYHTGEGKNIQYF. In DNA form, the CDR3 reads TGTGCCAGCAGTTATCACACAGGGGAAGGAAAAAACATTCAGTACTTC.